This TCR beta chain was sequenced for a study of a mutant IDH1 vaccine in newly diagnosed glioma. The overall study: Patients previously underwent radiotherapy, temozolomide, or both, and most underwent both.

As regards this clone: Its specificity is not known.

Deletions cut 8 bases from V and 2 bases from J, with 18 bases between. The CDR3 loop spans 15 amino acids. Germline CDR1 is SGHTA and CDR2 is FQGNSA. Time point in this sample: week 5, during vaccination. All doses held 300 ug of mutant IDH1 20-mer peptide, with topical imiquimod. Patients carried new grade 3 or 4 IDH1-mutant astrocytomas lacking nuclear ATRX. Some clones are missing from TCRdb's copy, which holds only in-frame ones; the method was immunoSEQ multiplex PCR. The data hold 45,000 to 55,000 clones, with roughly 78% observed a single time. Sequencing used PBMCs, obtained from a glioma patient whose treatment included an IDH1 peptide vaccine. The TCR originated in a middle-aged woman with glioma. The V call is TRBV7-2, the J call TRBJ2-5; D possibly corresponds to TRBD2 (6 bases). The CDR3 reads CASLTRGRPQETQYF. CDR3 DNA sequence: TGTGCCAGCCTAACCCGGGGGAGACCACAAGAGACCCAGTACTTC. The full variable domain, with the rest looked up from reference TRBV7-2 and TRBJ2-5, is GAGVSQSPSNKVTEKGKDVELRCDPISGHTALYWYRQSLGQGLEFLIYFQGNSAPDKSGLPSDRFSAERTGGSVSTLTIQRTQQEDSAVYLCASLTRGRPQETQYFGPGTRLLVL.